The 8 T cell receptor beta chains reported below all come from one sample, sequenced in a study of blood T cell repertoires in COVID-19. Generated by immunoSEQ multiplex PCR, the TCRdb table keeps only in-frame clones and is missing some. The sample has 65,000 or so clones; 90% are singletons. The sequencing input was peripheral blood. The receptors were sampled from a man between 60 and 75 years old with acute or convalescent COVID-19.

The CDR3 region is CASSLAGVHGYTF. The CDR3 bases are TGTGCCAGCAGCTTAGCGGGGGTACATGGCTACACCTTC. The chain recombines TRBV11-2 with TRBJ1-2, with D perhaps TRBD1 (5 bases). Trimming left V 1 base short and J 6 bases short, with 9 bases between. The CDR3 loop spans 13 amino acids. CDR1 is SGHAT and CDR2 is FQNNGV in the germline V gene.

The chain uses TRBV10-3 and TRBJ1-6; no clear D. V was shortened by 7 bases and J by 7 bases, with 11 bases between the two germline ends. Germline CDR1 ENHRY, CDR2 SYGVKD. CDR3 length: 13 amino acids. The CDR3 sequence: CAITEEWNSPLHF. DNA for the CDR3: TGTGCCATCACGGAGGAATGGAATTCACCCCTCCACTTT.

This chain connects TRBV5-6 to TRBJ2-2, with TRBD1 matching over 9 bases. The CDR3 sequence is 15 residues long. Germline assignment: CDR1 SGHDT and CDR2 YYEEEE. V shed 4 bases, J shed 1 base, and the junction held 2 bases outside the gene matches. The CDR3 reads CASSPDRGNTGELFF. The DNA for the CDR3 is TGTGCCAGCAGCCCGGACAGGGGGAACACCGGGGAGCTGTTTTTT.

The V gene is TRBV7-9, the J gene TRBJ1-1; D unclear. V dropped 7 bases and J dropped 0 bases, with 12 bases sitting between them. The CDR3 has 14 residues. CDR1 SEHNR and CDR2 FQNEAQ come from the germline V gene (reference sequence). The CDR3 sequence is CASIKTQMNTEAFF. The CDR3 DNA follows: TGTGCCAGCATCAAGACACAAATGAACACTGAAGCTTTCTTT.

This chain links TRBV12-3 or TRBV12-4 with TRBJ1-1, with D possibly matching TRBD1 (5 bases). V was shortened by 6 bases and J by 5 bases, with 10 bases between the two germline ends. There are 12 residues in the CDR3. The CDR3, as DNA: TGTGCCAGCAGGCTCGGGGGAACTGAAGCTTTCTTT. Protein: CASRLGGTEAFF.

The chain has TRBV9 and TRBJ2-2; 9 nucleotides line up with TRBD1. Germline trimming cut 3 bases from V and 3 bases from J; bases unmatched to any gene: 0. CDR1 and CDR2 (germline): SGDLS, YYNGEE. There are 14 residues in the CDR3. Written as DNA, the CDR3 is TGTGCCAGCAGCGGACAGGGGGACACCGGGGAGCTGTTTTTT. Encoded protein: CASSGQGDTGELFF.

The chain has TRBV30 and TRBJ1-5; 8 bases match TRBD1. There are 14 residues in the CDR3. Germline CDR1 and CDR2: GTSNPN and SVGIG (reference sequence). Trimming removed 1 base from V and 7 bases from J; junction bases left unmatched: 6. CDR3 sequence: CAWSEGDRIQPQHF. CDR3 nucleotides: TGTGCCTGGAGTGAGGGGGACAGGATCCAGCCCCAGCATTTT.

The genes are TRBV5-6 and TRBJ2-3, with 7 bases fitting TRBD1. The J segment lost 2 bases and the V segment lost 2 bases, leaving 5 bases of the junction unmatched. From germline, CDR1 is SGHDT and CDR2 YYEEEE. This CDR3 is 15 amino acids long. As DNA, the CDR3 is TGTGCCAGCAGCTTAGGGACAGTAATCACAGATACGCAGTATTTT. Residues: CASSLGTVITDTQYF.